This TCR beta chain came from a study of T cell repertoires in cytomegalovirus infection. TCRdb analysed the reads with MiXCR anew, one entry per CDR3 protein. The sample lists roughly 340,000 distinct CDR3 sequences, just under 30% seen once, with over 15% in the top ten. Only a few counts were recorded for this clonotype. The antigen remains undetermined. Germline V gene data show CDR1 as MNHNY and CDR2 as SVGAGI (reference sequence). CDR3 length equals 14 residues. The V end was cut by 6 bases, the J end by 5 bases, with 16 bases between. J is TRBJ1-2 and V is TRBV6-6; TRBD1 is a possible D gene (6 bases). The origin of this receptor is a human donor in good health (CMV status not recorded). Some clones in this sample may be carry-over from other donors' samples. The material was cultured PBMCs, obtained from culture after CMV antigen stimulation. The CDR3, as DNA: TGTGCCAGCAGCCCGACCGGACAGTCTTATGGCTACACCTTC. Protein: CASSPTGQSYGYTF.